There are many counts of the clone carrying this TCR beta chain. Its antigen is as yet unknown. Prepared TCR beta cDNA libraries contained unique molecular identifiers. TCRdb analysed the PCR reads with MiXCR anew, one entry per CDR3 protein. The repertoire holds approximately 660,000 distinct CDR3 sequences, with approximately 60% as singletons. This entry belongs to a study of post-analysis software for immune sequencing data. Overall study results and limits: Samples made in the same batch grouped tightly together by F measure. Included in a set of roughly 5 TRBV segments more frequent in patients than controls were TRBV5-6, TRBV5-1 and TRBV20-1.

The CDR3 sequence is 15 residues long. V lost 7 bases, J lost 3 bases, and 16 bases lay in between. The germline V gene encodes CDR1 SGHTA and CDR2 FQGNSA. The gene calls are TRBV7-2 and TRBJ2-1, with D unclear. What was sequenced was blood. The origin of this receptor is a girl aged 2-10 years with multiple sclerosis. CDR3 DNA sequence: TGTGCCAGCACCCCTTCAAATCAGATCTACAATGAGCAGTTCTTC. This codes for CASTPSNQIYNEQFF.